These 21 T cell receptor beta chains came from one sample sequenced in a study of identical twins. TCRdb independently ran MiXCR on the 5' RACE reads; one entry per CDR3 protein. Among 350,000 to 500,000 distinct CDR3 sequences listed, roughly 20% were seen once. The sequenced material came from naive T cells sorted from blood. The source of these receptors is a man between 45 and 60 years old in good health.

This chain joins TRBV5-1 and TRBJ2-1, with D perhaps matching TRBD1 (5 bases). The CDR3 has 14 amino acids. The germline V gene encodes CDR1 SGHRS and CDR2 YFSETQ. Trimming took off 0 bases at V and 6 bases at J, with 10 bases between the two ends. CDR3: CASSLEAGINEQFF. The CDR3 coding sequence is TGCGCCAGCAGCTTGGAAGCAGGGATCAATGAGCAGTTCTTC. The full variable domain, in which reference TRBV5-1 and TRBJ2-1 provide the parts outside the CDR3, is KAGVTQTPRYLIKTRGQQVTLSCSPISGHRSVSWYQQTPGQGLQFLFEYFSETQRNKGNFPGRFSGRQFSNSRSEMNVSTLELGDSALYLCASSLEAGINEQFFGPGTRLTVL.

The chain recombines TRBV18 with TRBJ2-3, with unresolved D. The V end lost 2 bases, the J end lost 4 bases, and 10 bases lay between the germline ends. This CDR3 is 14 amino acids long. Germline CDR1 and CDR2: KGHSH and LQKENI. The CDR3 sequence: CASSPSMAADTQYF. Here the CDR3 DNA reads TGTGCCAGCTCACCATCCATGGCAGCAGATACGCAGTATTTT.

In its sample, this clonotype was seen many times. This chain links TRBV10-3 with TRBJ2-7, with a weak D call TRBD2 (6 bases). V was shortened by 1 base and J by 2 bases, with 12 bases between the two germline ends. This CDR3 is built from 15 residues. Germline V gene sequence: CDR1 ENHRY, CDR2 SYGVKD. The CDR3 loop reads CAISEFQRLAYEQYF. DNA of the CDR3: TGTGCCATCAGTGAGTTTCAACGACTAGCCTACGAGCAGTACTTC.

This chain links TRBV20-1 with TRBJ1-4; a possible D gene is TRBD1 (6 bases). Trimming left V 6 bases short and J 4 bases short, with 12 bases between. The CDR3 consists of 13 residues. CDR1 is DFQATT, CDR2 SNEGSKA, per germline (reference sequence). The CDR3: CSAFTGYNEKLFF. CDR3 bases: TGCAGTGCCTTTACAGGGTATAATGAAAAACTGTTTTTT.

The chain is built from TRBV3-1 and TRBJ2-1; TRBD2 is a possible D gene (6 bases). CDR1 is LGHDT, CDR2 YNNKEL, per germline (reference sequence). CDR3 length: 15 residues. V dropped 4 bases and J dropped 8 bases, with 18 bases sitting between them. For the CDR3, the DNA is TGTGCCAGCAGCCCCGGTTGGGGGGTAGGGGATGAGCAGTTCTTC. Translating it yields CASSPGWGVGDEQFF.

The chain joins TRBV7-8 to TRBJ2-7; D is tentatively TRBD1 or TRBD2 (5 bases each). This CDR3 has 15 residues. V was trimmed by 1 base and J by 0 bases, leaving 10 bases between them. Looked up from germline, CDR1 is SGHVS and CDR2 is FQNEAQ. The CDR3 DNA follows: TGTGCCAGCAGCTTAGGAGAGGGGCACTCCTACGAGCAGTACTTC. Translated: CASSLGEGHSYEQYF.

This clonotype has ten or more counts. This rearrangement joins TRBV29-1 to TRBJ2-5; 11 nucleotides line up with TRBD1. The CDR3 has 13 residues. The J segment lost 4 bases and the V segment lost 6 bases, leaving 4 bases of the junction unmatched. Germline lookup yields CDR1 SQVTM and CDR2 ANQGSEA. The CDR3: CSVRTGGRETQYF. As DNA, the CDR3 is TGCAGCGTCCGGACAGGGGGCCGAGAGACCCAGTACTTC. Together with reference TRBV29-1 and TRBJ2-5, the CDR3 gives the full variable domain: SAVISQKPSRDICQRGTSLTIQCQVDSQVTMMFWYRQQPGQSLTLIATANQGSEATYESGFVIDKFPISRPNLTFSTLTVSNMSPEDSSIYLCSVRTGGRETQYFGPGTRLLVL.

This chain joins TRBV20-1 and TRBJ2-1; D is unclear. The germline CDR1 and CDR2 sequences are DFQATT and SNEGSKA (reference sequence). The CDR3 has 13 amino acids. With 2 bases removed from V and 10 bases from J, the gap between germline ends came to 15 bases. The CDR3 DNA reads TGCAGTGCTAGAAACCCTCCCCTGGAAGAGCAGTTCTTC. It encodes CSARNPPLEEQFF.

The CDR3 DNA is TGTGCCAGTAGTATTCTGAAACTAGCGGGAGTCAATGAGCAGTTCTTC. Residues: CASSILKLAGVNEQFF. This chain links TRBV19 with TRBJ2-1, with 11 bases that match TRBD2. Germline CDR1 LNHDA, CDR2 SQIVND (reference sequence). V was clipped by 3 bases and J by 6 bases; unmatched bases: 7. The length of the CDR3 is 16 residues. Variable domain in full (rest from reference TRBV19 and TRBJ2-1): DGGITQSPKYLFRKEGQNVTLSCEQNLNHDAMYWYRQDPGQGLRLIYYSQIVNDFQKGDIAEGYSVSREKKESFPLTVTSAQKNPTAFYLCASSILKLAGVNEQFFGPGTRLTVL.

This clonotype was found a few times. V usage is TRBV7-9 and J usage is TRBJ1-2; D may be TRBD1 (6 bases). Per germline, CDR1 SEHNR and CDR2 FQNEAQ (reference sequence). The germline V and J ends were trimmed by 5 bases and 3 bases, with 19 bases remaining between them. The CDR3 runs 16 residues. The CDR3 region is CASSRNTGQTYYGYTF. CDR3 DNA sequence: TGTGCCAGCAGCCGTAATACAGGACAGACTTACTATGGCTACACCTTC.

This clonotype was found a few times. In DNA form, the CDR3 reads TGTGCCAGCAGCGGGGGACAGGGAATCGGGACATTTGGCTACACCTTC. Translated: CASSGGQGIGTFGYTF. This chain connects TRBV12-3 or TRBV12-4 to TRBJ1-2; 9 nucleotides agree with TRBD1. The length of the CDR3 is 16 residues. V was pared by 6 bases and J by 7 bases, with 15 bases of the junction left unmatched.

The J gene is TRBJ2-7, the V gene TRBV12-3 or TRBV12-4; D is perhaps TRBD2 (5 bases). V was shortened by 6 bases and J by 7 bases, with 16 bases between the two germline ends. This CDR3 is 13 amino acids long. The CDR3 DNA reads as TGTGCCAGCAGCCGAATAGGCTCGGGAGAGCAGTACTTC. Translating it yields CASSRIGSGEQYF.

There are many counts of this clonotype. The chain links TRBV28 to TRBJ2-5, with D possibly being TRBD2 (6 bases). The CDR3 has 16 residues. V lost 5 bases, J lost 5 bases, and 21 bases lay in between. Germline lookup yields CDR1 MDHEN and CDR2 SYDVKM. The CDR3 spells CASSPPSGPKWETQYF. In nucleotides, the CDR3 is TGTGCCAGCAGTCCGCCCAGCGGGCCCAAATGGGAGACCCAGTACTTC.

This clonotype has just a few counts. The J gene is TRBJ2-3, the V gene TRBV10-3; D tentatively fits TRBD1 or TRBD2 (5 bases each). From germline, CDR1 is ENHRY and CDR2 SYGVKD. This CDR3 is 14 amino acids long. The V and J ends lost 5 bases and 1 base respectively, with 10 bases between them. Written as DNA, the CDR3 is TGTGCCATCAGTCGAGAGGGGCGCACAGATACGCAGTATTTT. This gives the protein CAISREGRTDTQYF.

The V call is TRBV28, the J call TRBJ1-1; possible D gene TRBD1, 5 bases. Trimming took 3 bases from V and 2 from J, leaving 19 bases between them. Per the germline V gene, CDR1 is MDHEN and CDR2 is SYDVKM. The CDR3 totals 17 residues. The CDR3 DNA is TGTGCCAGCAGTTTTGGAGGATTCCGGGGCCTAAACACTGAAGCTTTCTTT. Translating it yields CASSFGGFRGLNTEAFF.

CDR3 sequence reads: CASSLSPSYEQYF. CDR3 coding DNA: TGTGCCAGCAGCTTATCGCCCTCCTACGAGCAGTACTTC. The rearrangement links TRBV7-9 to TRBJ2-7, with D unclear. Germline V lookup: CDR1 SEHNR, CDR2 FQNEAQ (reference sequence). The CDR3 is 13 amino acids. Trimming stripped 2 bases from V and 0 bases from J, with 5 bases between.

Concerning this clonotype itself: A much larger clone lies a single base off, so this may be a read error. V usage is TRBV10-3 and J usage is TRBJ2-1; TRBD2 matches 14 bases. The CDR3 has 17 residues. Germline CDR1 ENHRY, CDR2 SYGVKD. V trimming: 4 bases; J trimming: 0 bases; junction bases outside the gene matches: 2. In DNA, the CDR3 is TGTGCCATCAGTGGGGGACTAGCGGGGGCCTCCTACAATGAGCAGTTCTTC. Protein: CAISGGLAGASYNEQFF.

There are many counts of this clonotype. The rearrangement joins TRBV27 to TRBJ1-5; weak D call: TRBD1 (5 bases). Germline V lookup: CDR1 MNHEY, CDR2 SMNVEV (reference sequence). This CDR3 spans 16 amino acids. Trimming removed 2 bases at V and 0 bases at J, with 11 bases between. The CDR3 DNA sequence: TGTGCCAGCAGTTTAGTCGCAGGGACTAGCAATCAGCCCCAGCATTTT. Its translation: CASSLVAGTSNQPQHF.

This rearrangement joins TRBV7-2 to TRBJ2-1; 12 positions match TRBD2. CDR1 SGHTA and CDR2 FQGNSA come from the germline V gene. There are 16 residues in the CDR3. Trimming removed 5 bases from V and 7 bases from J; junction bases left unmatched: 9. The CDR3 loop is CASSRQLAGGPNEQFF. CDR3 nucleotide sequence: TGTGCCAGCAGCCGCCAGCTAGCGGGAGGGCCGAATGAGCAGTTCTTC.

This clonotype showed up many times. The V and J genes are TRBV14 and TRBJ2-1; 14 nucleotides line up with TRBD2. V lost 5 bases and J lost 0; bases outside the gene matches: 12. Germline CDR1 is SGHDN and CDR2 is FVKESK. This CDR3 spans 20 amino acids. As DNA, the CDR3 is TGTGCCAGCAGCTTGACCGGGACTAGCGGGAGTTCCAGCTCCTACAATGAGCAGTTCTTC. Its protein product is CASSLTGTSGSSSSYNEQFF.

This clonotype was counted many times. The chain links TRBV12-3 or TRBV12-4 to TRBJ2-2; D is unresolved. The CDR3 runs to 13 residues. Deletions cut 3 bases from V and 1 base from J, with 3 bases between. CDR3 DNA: TGTGCCAGCAGTTTCAGGAACACCGGGGAGCTGTTTTTT. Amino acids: CASSFRNTGELFF.